This T cell receptor beta chain originates from a study of early T cells in non-severe SARS-CoV-2 infection. Unique molecular identifier tags were affixed to discrete cDNA molecules. TCRdb called the 5' RACE reads again in MiXCR, with one record for every CDR3 protein. Of approximately 65,000 distinct CDR3 sequences in the sample, around 15% were seen once. As to this clonotype: Its antigen is not identified.

General study points: Matches to VDJdb favored anti-spike CD8 responses and missed private and CD4 specificities.

The sequence was obtained from an adult who was a healthcare worker with PCR-confirmed SARS-CoV-2 infection or an uninfected control (not recorded which). Sequenced: whole blood.

CDR3 bases: TGCGCCAGCAGCCGGAGACAGGAAGAGACCCAGTACTTC. Encoded protein: CASSRRQEETQYF. The rearrangement uses TRBV5-1 and TRBJ2-5, with D possibly matching TRBD1 (6 bases). Trimming pared 4 bases from V and 3 bases from J, leaving 10 bases between. The CDR3 covers 13 residues. In germline, CDR1 is SGHRS, CDR2 YFSETQ.